This T cell receptor (beta chain) was recorded in a study of shared clonotypes between healthy human individuals. Worth noting for this clone: As yet, its antigen is unknown.

Every subset had its genomic DNA shared out evenly among several immunoSEQ plates. The sorted-subset replicate PCRs were given roughly 200 ng DNA, which is some 29,000 T cell genomes. Assay: immunoSEQ multiplex PCR; the TCRdb copy retains only in-frame clones and omits some. The data contain millions of clones, over 85% of them singletons. Positively selected for CCR7, the CD45RO-negative cells used as naive CD8 cells excluded terminally differentiated effector memory CD45RA+ cells. The CDR3 is made up of 15 amino acids. Trimming took off 6 bases at V and 2 bases at J, with 17 bases between the two ends. Germline CDR1 and CDR2: SNHLY and FYNNEI. Whole-study findings and limits: Larger estimated richness was generally recorded for naive subsets relative to memory subsets.

Specimen: naive CD8+ T cells sorted from blood. The clonotype was recovered from a man aged 18 to 30 in good health. The rearrangement joins TRBV2 to TRBJ2-7; TRBD2 is a possible D gene (6 bases). CDR3 coding DNA: TGTGCCAGCAGCCCTACACACCCTAGCGCCTACGAGCAGTACTTC. Translation gives CASSPTHPSAYEQYF.